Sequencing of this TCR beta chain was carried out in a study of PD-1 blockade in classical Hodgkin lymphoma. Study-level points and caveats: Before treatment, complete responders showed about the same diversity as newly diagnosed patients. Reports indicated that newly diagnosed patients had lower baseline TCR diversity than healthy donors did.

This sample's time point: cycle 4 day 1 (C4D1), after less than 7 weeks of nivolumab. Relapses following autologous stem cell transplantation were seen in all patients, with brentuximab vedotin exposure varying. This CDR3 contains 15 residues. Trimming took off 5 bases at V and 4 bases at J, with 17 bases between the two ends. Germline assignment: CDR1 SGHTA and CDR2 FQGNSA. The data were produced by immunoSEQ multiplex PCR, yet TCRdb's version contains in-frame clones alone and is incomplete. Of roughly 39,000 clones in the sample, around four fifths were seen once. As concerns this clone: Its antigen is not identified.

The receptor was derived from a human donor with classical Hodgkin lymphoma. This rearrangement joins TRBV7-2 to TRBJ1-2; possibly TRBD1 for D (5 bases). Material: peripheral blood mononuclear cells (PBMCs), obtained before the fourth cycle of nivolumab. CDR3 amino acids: CASSQYTWGGYGYTF. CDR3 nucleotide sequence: TGTGCCAGCAGCCAATATACATGGGGGGGCTATGGCTACACCTTC.